Following are 26 T cell receptor beta chains from one sample sequenced in a study of blood T cell repertoires in COVID-19. The repertoire was sequenced with immunoSEQ multiplex PCR; TCRdb's copy has only in-frame clones and lacks some. The sample holds about 180,000 clones, under 90% seen once. The sample taken for sequencing was peripheral blood. Every receptor here comes from a woman of 80 years or more with active or convalescent COVID-19.

This clone has just one count. The chain employs TRBV27 and TRBJ1-1; D is perhaps TRBD1 (6 bases). The length of the CDR3 is 15 residues. V gave up 2 bases and J gave up 1 base, with 11 bases separating them. Germline V lookup: CDR1 MNHEY, CDR2 SMNVEV (reference sequence). CDR3 nucleotide sequence: TGTGCCAGCAGTTTAGGGGGAGGGGGGAACACTGAAGCTTTCTTT. This sequence encodes CASSLGGGGNTEAFF.

The chain is built from TRBV5-4 and TRBJ2-5, with 7 positions matching TRBD1. Germline V lookup: CDR1 SGHNT, CDR2 YYREEE (reference sequence). V was clipped by 1 base and J by 3 bases; unmatched bases: 3. The CDR3 sequence is 14 residues long. CDR3 coding DNA: TGTGCCAGCAGCTTGTCCGGGACAGAAGAGACCCAGTACTTC. This codes for CASSLSGTEETQYF.

The chain has TRBV3-1 (or the pseudogene TRBV3-2) and TRBJ1-5; 8 bases line up with TRBD1. The CDR3 length is 14 residues. J lost 9 bases, V lost 3 bases, and 7 bases had no gene match. CDR1 and CDR2 (germline): LGHDT, YNNKEL (reference sequence). The CDR3 DNA follows: TGTGCCAGCAGCCACCGGACAGGGCTATCGCCCCAGCATTTT. Translating it yields CASSHRTGLSPQHF.

The table lists this clone with a few counts. The J gene is TRBJ2-5, the V gene TRBV7-2; weak D call: TRBD2 (7 bases). CDR3 length: 15 residues. Germline V CDR1 and CDR2: SGHTA, FQGNSA. Trimming removed 3 bases at V and 4 bases at J, with 15 bases between. In DNA, the CDR3 is TGTGCCAGCAGCTTTCAAGGGGGGGGAGGAGAGACCCAGTACTTC. It codes for CASSFQGGGGETQYF.

CDR3 amino acids: CASSLALGQGEAFF. The CDR3 DNA reads as TGCGCCAGCAGCTTGGCCTTGGGACAGGGTGAAGCTTTCTTT. The J gene is TRBJ1-1, the V gene TRBV5-1, with 9 bases that match TRBD1. V lost 0 bases to trimming and J lost 7 bases; unmatched junction nucleotides: 4. From germline, CDR1 is SGHRS and CDR2 YFSETQ. The CDR3 covers 14 residues.

The chain joins TRBV6-1 to TRBJ2-1; the D gene is possibly TRBD1 (6 bases). There are 16 residues in the CDR3. V shed 2 bases and J shed 2 bases, with 13 bases lying between them. CDR1 is MNHNS and CDR2 is SASEGT in the germline V gene. The CDR3 here is CASSELARGPYNEQFF. As DNA, the CDR3 is TGTGCCAGCAGTGAATTGGCCAGGGGTCCCTACAATGAGCAGTTCTTC.

The rearrangement uses TRBV19 and TRBJ1-1; D unclear. The germline gives CDR1 LNHDA, CDR2 SQIVND (reference sequence). V was shortened by 5 bases and J by 1 base, with 8 bases between the two germline ends. CDR3 length equals 13 residues. In DNA form, the CDR3 reads TGTGCCAGTAGTTCCCAAGCGAACACTGAAGCTTTCTTT. As protein: CASSSQANTEAFF.

The rearrangement links TRBV4-2 to TRBJ1-6; perhaps TRBD1 as D (6 bases). There are 16 residues in the CDR3. V gave up 0 bases and J gave up 2 bases, with 8 bases separating them. Germline CDR1 reads LGHNA; CDR2 reads YNFKEQ. DNA of the CDR3: TGTGCCAGCAGCCAAGAGGGGGCCGCCTATAATTCACCCCTCCACTTT. Translated: CASSQEGAAYNSPLHF.

The chain carries TRBV5-1 and TRBJ2-1; unclear D gene. Trimming pared 0 bases from V and 6 bases from J, leaving 7 bases between. The CDR3 covers 13 residues. CDR1 is SGHRS and CDR2 is YFSETQ in the germline V gene. CDR3 nucleotides: TGCGCCAGCAGCTTGGACAGAGCCAATGAGCAGTTCTTC. Translation: CASSLDRANEQFF. The variable domain in full, with the rest retrieved from reference TRBV5-1 and TRBJ2-1, is KAGVTQTPRYLIKTRGQQVTLSCSPISGHRSVSWYQQTPGQGLQFLFEYFSETQRNKGNFPGRFSGRQFSNSRSEMNVSTLELGDSALYLCASSLDRANEQFFGPGTRLTVL.

In DNA form, the CDR3 reads TGCGCCAGCAGGAGCGGGCCGGAAGAGACCCAGTACTTC. As protein: CASRSGPEETQYF. The V call is TRBV5-1, the J call TRBJ2-5, with D possibly being TRBD2 (6 bases). Germline CDR1 is SGHRS and CDR2 is YFSETQ. The CDR3 has 13 residues. V lost 5 bases, J lost 3 bases, and 11 bases lay in between. The full variable domain, rest sourced from reference TRBV5-1 and TRBJ2-5, is KAGVTQTPRYLIKTRGQQVTLSCSPISGHRSVSWYQQTPGQGLQFLFEYFSETQRNKGNFPGRFSGRQFSNSRSEMNVSTLELGDSALYLCASRSGPEETQYFGPGTRLLVL.

CDR3 in amino acids: CASRPGGPQAQYF. In nucleotides, the CDR3 is TGTGCCAGCAGGCCAGGGGGCCCGCAAGCGCAGTATTTT. The rearrangement uses TRBV6-5 and TRBJ2-3; 8 bases are shared with TRBD1. After removal of 6 bases from V and 10 bases from J, the junction contained 9 bases not matched to a gene. The CDR3 has 13 amino acids. The germline V gene encodes CDR1 MNHEY and CDR2 SVGAGI.

This clone showed up just a few times. V usage is TRBV19 and J usage is TRBJ2-2; perhaps TRBD1 as D (5 bases). The CDR3 loop spans 16 amino acids. V dropped 10 bases and J dropped 5 bases, with 23 bases sitting between them. CDR1 and CDR2 (germline): LNHDA, SQIVND (reference sequence). This CDR3 is CAKLSLGQGYTGELFF. For the CDR3, the DNA is TGTGCCAAGTTGTCGTTAGGGCAGGGCTATACCGGGGAGCTGTTTTTT.

The gene calls are TRBV6-4 and TRBJ1-1, with 11 bases that match TRBD1. Germline CDR1 and CDR2: MRHNA and SNTAGT. CDR3 size: 17 residues. The V and J ends lost 2 bases and 4 bases, in that order; junction bases with no gene match: 9. Here the CDR3 reads CASSDAPGQGDPTEAFF. The CDR3 nucleotides read TGTGCCAGCAGTGACGCCCCGGGACAGGGGGATCCCACTGAAGCTTTCTTT.

The chain employs TRBV6-5 and TRBJ2-5; 10 bases match TRBD1. The V and J ends lost 6 bases and 5 bases, in that order; junction bases with no gene match: 6. This CDR3 spans 14 amino acids. CDR1 MNHEY and CDR2 SVGAGI come from the germline V gene. DNA of the CDR3: TGTGCCAGCAGCCTTGACAGGGGGCGTGAGACCCAGTACTTC. Translated: CASSLDRGRETQYF.

J is TRBJ1-1 and V is TRBV5-1; D not certain. The CDR3 is made up of 14 amino acids. V was pared by 4 bases and J by 3 bases, with 13 bases between. CDR1 and CDR2 from the germline V gene are SGHRS and YFSETQ. The CDR3 reads CASSLKYGDTEAFF. The CDR3 coding sequence is TGCGCCAGCAGCCTTAAATACGGGGACACTGAAGCTTTCTTT.

This clone has a single count. The chain has TRBV6-2 or TRBV6-3 and TRBJ2-7; TRBD2 aligns across 8 bases. V was pared by 6 bases and J by 2 bases, with 12 bases of the junction left unmatched. Germline assignment: CDR1 MNHEY and CDR2 SVGEGT. The CDR3 runs to 16 residues. The DNA for the CDR3 is TGTGCCAGCAGCCCGAGACCGACTAGCGTTACCTACGAGCAGTACTTC. Amino acids: CASSPRPTSVTYEQYF.

This clone showed up just once. The chain employs TRBV28 and TRBJ1-2; 11 bases agree with TRBD1. From germline, CDR1 is MDHEN and CDR2 SYDVKM. The CDR3 length is 15 residues. V gave up 3 bases and J gave up 2 bases; unmatched junction bases: 2. The CDR3 sequence is CASSFRDRGNYGYTF. The CDR3 DNA reads TGTGCCAGCAGTTTCCGGGACAGGGGGAACTATGGCTACACCTTC.

This clone was detected once. The J gene is TRBJ1-3, the V gene TRBV19, with D hard to call. The CDR3 extends over 15 amino acids. V shed 3 bases and J shed 0 bases, with 9 bases lying between them. Germline-derived CDR1 and CDR2 are LNHDA and SQIVND (reference sequence). The CDR3 sequence: CASSIWPASGNTIYF. The CDR3 DNA sequence: TGTGCCAGTAGTATTTGGCCCGCCTCTGGAAACACCATATATTTT. Variable domain in full (rest from reference TRBV19 and TRBJ1-3): DGGITQSPKYLFRKEGQNVTLSCEQNLNHDAMYWYRQDPGQGLRLIYYSQIVNDFQKGDIAEGYSVSREKKESFPLTVTSAQKNPTAFYLCASSIWPASGNTIYFGEGSWLTVV.

This chain connects TRBV30 to TRBJ2-1; 10 nucleotides agree with TRBD1. The CDR3 runs 15 residues. Per the germline V gene, CDR1 is GTSNPN and CDR2 is SVGIG (reference sequence). V lost 3 bases to trimming and J lost 7 bases; unmatched junction nucleotides: 9. The CDR3 DNA follows: TGTGCCTGGAGCCCAAGGACAGGGGGTATGAATGAGCAGTTCTTC. It yields the protein CAWSPRTGGMNEQFF.

Note on this clone: It is likely a read error, because the conserved phenylalanine at the end of the CDR3 is missing. The DNA is left out, because the CDR3 cannot be placed on it with certainty; the CDR3 is given as TCRdb lists it. The gene calls are TRBV21-1 and TRBJ1-6; no DNA check was done on the table's D call, TRBD1. TRBV21-1 is noted as a pseudogene. From its first to its last residue, the CDR3 has 8 amino acids. The CDR3 sequence is CASSKGGE.

This clone was observed a single time. The rearrangement uses TRBV3-1 (or the pseudogene TRBV3-2) and TRBJ1-1; maybe TRBD1 (5 bases). Germline V gives CDR1 LGHDT, CDR2 YNNKEL (reference sequence). The CDR3 contains 16 residues. Trimming removed 3 bases from V and 0 bases from J, with 14 bases in between. CDR3 bases: TGTGCCAGCAGCCATGGGATTGCGGACATGAACACTGAAGCTTTCTTT. Protein product: CASSHGIADMNTEAFF.

This clone came up once. The V gene is TRBV3-1 (or the pseudogene TRBV3-2), the J gene TRBJ2-1; D perhaps matches TRBD1 (6 bases). CDR3 length: 13 amino acids. V was shortened by 4 bases and J by 3 bases, with 7 bases between the two germline ends. Germline CDR1 reads LGHDT; CDR2 reads YNNKEL (reference sequence). CDR3 coding DNA: TGTGCCAGCAGCCGACAGGACTACAATGAGCAGTTCTTC. Encoded protein: CASSRQDYNEQFF.

V gene TRBV15 combines with J gene TRBJ2-2, with 8 bases matching TRBD1. Germline-derived CDR1 and CDR2 are LNHNV and YYDKDF (reference sequence). V shed 0 bases, J shed 6 bases, and the junction held 6 bases outside the gene matches. This CDR3 comprises 16 residues. CDR3 coding DNA: TGTGCCACCAGCAGAGAGGGCAGGGGGCGCCCCGGGGAGCTGTTTTTT. This codes for CATSREGRGRPGELFF.

The gene calls are TRBV18 and TRBJ1-5; tentative D call: TRBD1 (6 bases). The CDR3 loop spans 16 amino acids. Germline V gene data show CDR1 as KGHSH and CDR2 as LQKENI. Trimming shortened V by 2 bases and J by 3 bases, and 14 bases separated the two germline ends. The CDR3, as DNA: TGTGCCAGCTCACCAGCCAATTCAGGGGACAATCAGCCCCAGCATTTT. This sequence encodes CASSPANSGDNQPQHF.

This chain joins TRBV11-3 and TRBJ2-2; no firm D call. Trimming took off 5 bases at V and 7 bases at J, with 14 bases between the two ends. The germline V gene encodes CDR1 SGHNT and CDR2 YENEEA. CDR3 length: 14 residues. CDR3 in amino acids: CASSTSAEGGELFF. CDR3 nucleotides: TGTGCCAGCAGCACCTCCGCGGAAGGCGGGGAGCTGTTTTTT.

V is TRBV27 and J is TRBJ1-2; tentative D call: TRBD1 (5 bases). Germline CDR1 is MNHEY and CDR2 is SMNVEV (reference sequence). V lost 6 bases to trimming and J lost 3 bases, with 11 bases between them. The CDR3 length is 13 residues. In DNA, the CDR3 is TGTGCCAGCAGCAACAGGATCTACTATGGCTACACCTTC. Translation: CASSNRIYYGYTF.